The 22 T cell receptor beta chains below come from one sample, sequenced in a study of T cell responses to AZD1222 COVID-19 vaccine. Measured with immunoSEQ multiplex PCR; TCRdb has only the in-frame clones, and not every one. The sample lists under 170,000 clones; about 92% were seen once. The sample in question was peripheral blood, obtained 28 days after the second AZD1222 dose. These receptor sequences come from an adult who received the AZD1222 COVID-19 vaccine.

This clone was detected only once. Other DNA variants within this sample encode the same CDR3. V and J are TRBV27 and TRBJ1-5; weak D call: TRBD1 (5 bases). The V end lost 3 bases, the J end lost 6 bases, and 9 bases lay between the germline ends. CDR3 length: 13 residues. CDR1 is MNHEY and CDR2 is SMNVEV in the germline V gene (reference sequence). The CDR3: CASSFQGSQPQHF. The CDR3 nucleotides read TGTGCCAGCAGTTTCCAGGGAAGTCAGCCCCAGCATTTT.

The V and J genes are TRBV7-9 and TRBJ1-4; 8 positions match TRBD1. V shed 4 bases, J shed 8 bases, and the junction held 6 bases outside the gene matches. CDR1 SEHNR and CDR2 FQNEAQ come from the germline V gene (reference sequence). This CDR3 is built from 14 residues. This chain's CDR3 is CASSSQGAGEKLFF. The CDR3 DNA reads TGTGCCAGCAGCTCTCAGGGGGCGGGGGAAAAACTGTTTTTT.

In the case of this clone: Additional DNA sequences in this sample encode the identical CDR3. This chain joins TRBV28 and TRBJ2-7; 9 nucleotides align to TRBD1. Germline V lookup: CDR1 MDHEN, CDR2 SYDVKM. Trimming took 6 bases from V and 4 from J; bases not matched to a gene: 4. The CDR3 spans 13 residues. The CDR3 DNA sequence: TGTGCCAGCAGCCCGGGACAGGGTTACGAGCAGTACTTC. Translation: CASSPGQGYEQYF.

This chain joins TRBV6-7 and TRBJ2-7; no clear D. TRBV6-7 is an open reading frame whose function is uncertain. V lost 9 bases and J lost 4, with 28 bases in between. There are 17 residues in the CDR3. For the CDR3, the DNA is TGTGCCAGAAAGTTAATTAGACGAGCAGGAACTTTATACGAGCAGTACTTC. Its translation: CARKLIRRAGTLYEQYF.

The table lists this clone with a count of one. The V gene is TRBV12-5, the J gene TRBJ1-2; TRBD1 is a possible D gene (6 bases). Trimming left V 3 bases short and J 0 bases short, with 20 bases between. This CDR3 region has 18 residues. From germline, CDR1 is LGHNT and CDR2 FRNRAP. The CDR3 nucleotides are TGTGCTAGTGGTTTTACCCGGACAGCCACCGTAGCTAACTATGGCTACACCTTC. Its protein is CASGFTRTATVANYGYTF. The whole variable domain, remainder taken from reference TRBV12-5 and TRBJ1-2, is DARVTQTPRHKVTEMGQEVTMRCQPILGHNTVFWYRQTMMQGLELLAYFRNRAPLDDSGMPKDRFSAEMPDATLATLKIQPSEPRDSAVYFCASGFTRTATVANYGYTFGSGTRLTVV.

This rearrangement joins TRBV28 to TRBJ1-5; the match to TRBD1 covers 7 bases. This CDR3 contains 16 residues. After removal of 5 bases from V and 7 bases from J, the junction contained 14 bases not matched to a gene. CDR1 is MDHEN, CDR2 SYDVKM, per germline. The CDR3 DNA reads TGTGCCAGCAGTATCTCATCACAGGGGATCGGGCAGCCCCAGCATTTT. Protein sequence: CASSISSQGIGQPQHF.

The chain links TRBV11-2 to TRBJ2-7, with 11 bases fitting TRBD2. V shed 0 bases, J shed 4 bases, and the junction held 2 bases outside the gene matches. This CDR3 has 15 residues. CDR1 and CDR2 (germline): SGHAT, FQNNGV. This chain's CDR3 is CASSLELAGVYEQYF. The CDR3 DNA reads TGTGCCAGCAGCTTAGAACTAGCGGGAGTGTACGAGCAGTACTTC.

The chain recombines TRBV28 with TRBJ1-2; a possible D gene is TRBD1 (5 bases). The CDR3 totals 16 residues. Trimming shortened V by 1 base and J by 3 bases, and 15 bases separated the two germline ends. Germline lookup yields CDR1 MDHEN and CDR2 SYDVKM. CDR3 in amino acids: CASSLLPGQGYYGYTF. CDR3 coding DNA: TGTGCCAGCAGTTTATTGCCAGGGCAGGGTTACTATGGCTACACCTTC.

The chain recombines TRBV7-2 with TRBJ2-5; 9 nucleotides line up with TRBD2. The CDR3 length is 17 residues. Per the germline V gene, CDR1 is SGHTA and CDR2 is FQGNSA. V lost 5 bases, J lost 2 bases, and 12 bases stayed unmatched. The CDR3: CASSRGGLAGKQETQYF. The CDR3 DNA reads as TGTGCCAGCAGCAGAGGGGGGCTAGCGGGGAAGCAAGAGACCCAGTACTTC.

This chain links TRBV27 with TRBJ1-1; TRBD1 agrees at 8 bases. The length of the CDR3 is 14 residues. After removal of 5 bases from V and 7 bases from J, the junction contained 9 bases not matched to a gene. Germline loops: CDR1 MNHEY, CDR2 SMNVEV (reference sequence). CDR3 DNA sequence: TGTGCCAGCAGTCCGAGGGCAGGGGGCTTTGAAGCTTTCTTT. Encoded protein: CASSPRAGGFEAFF.

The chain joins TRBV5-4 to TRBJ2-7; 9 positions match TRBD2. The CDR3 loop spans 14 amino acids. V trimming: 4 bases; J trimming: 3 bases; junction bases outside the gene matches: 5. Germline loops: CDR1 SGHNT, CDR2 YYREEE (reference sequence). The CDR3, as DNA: TGTGCCAGCAGCCACCCGACTAGCGGCTACGAGCAGTACTTC. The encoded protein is CASSHPTSGYEQYF.

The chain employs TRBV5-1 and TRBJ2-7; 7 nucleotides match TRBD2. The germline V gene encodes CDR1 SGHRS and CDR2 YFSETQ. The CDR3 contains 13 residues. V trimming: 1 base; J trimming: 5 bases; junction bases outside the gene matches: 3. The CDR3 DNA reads TGCGCCAGCAGCTTGACGGGAGGAGACGAGCAGTACTTC. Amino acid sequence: CASSLTGGDEQYF.

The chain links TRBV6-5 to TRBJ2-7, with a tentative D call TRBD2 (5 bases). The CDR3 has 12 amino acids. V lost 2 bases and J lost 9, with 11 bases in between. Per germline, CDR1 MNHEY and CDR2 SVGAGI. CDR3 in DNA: TGTGCCAGCAGTTACGGATGGAGGAGGCAGTACTTC. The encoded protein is CASSYGWRRQYF.

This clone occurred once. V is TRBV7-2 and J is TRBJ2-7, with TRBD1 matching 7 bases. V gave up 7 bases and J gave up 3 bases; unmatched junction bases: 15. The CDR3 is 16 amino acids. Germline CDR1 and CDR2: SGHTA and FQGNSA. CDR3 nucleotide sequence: TGTGCCAGCACCCCTCTGACAGGGCCGTCCTTCTACGAGCAGTACTTC. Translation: CASTPLTGPSFYEQYF. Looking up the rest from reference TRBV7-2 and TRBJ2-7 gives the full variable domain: GAGVSQSPSNKVTEKGKDVELRCDPISGHTALYWYRQSLGQGLEFLIYFQGNSAPDKSGLPSDRFSAERTGGSVSTLTIQRTQQEDSAVYLCASTPLTGPSFYEQYFGPGTRLTVT.

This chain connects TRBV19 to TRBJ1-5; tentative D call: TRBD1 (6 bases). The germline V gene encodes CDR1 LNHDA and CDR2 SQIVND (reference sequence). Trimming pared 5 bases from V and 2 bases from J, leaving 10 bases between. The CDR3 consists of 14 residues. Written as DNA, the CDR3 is TGTGCCAGTAGTGTTAGGGGGGGCAATCAGCCCCAGCATTTT. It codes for CASSVRGGNQPQHF.

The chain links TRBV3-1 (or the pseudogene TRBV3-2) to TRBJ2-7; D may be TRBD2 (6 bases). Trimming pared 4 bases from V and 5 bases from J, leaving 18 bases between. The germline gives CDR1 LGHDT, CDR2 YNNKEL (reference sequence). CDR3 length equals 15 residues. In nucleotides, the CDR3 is TGTGCCAGCAGCCGCAACCACCGGGGGTTCGACGAGCAGTACTTC. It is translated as CASSRNHRGFDEQYF.

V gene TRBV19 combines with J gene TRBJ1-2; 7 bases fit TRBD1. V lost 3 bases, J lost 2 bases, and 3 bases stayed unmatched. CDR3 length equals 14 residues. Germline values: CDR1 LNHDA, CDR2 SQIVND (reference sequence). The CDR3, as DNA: TGTGCCAGTAGTATGGACAGGACCAACTATGGCTACACCTTC. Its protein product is CASSMDRTNYGYTF. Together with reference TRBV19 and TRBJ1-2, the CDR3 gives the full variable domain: DGGITQSPKYLFRKEGQNVTLSCEQNLNHDAMYWYRQDPGQGLRLIYYSQIVNDFQKGDIAEGYSVSREKKESFPLTVTSAQKNPTAFYLCASSMDRTNYGYTFGSGTRLTVV.

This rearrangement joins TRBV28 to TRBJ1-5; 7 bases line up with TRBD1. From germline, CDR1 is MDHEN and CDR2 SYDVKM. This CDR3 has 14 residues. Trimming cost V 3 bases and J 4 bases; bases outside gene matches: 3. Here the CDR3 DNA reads TGTGCCAGCAGTTTGGCAGGGGGAAATCAGCCCCAGCATTTT. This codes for CASSLAGGNQPQHF.

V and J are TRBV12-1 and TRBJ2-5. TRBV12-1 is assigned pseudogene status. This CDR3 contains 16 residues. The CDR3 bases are TGTGCCAGCAGCTCGAGGGGCCGAGCGGAGCAAGAGACCCAGTACTTC. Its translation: CASSSRGRAEQETQYF.

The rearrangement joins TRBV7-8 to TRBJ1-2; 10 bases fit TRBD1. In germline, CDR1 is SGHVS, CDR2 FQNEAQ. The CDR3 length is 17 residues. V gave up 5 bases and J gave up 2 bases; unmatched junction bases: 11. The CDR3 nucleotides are TGTGCCAGCAGCGCCAGGACAGGGGGAGTAGGCAACTATGGCTACACCTTC. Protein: CASSARTGGVGNYGYTF.

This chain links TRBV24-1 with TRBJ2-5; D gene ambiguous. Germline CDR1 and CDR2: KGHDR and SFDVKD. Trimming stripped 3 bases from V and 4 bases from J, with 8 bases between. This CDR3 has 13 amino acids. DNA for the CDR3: TGTGCCACCAGTGATGGTGGCCGAGAGACCCAGTACTTC. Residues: CATSDGGRETQYF.

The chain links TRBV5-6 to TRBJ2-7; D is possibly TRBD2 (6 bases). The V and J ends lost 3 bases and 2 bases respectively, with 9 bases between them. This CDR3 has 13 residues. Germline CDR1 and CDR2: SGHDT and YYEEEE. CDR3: CASSSTSAYEQYF. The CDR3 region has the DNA TGTGCCAGCAGCTCGACTAGTGCCTACGAGCAGTACTTC. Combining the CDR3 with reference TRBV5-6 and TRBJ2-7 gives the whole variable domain DAGVTQSPTHLIKTRGQQVTLRCSPKSGHDTVSWYQQALGQGPQFIFQYYEEEERQRGNFPDRFSGHQFPNYSSELNVNALLLGDSALYLCASSSTSAYEQYFGPGTRLTVT.